The text below deals with one TCR beta chain. This clonotype has only a few counts. Its recognized antigen is unknown. Per-nucleotide qualities are absent, and no much larger clonotype sits a single base away. V is reduced by 6 bases and J by 7 bases, leaving a spacing of 19 bases between them. The CDR3 covers 15 residues, taking in both the cysteine and the phenylalanine. CDR3 DNA is the only sequence kept; it has 45 bases, read in frame from the first base. The germline V gene gives CDR1 as ENHRY and CDR2 as SYGVKD. The library was prepared using PCR. Data came from an Illumina HiSeq 2500. To reduce PCR and sequencing biases, unique molecular identifiers were incorporated into the TCR beta cDNA libraries. Per 1 to 10 million input T cells, approximately 500,000 cDNA molecules were obtained, such that each molecule approximated one T cell. The same protocol used for the earlier healthy control dataset was applied to prepare and sequence the patient libraries. Within a given batch, samples were prepared together, multiplexed and sequenced on the same HiSeq lane. Under the source paper's analysis protocol: Raw barcoded reads were processed with MIGEC, discarding single-read molecular identifier groups before consensus assembly and CDR3 extraction. VDJtools was used for post-analysis of the clonotype tables, and diversity was normalized by down-sampling every dataset to the size of the smallest sample. To correct batch-related cross-sample contamination, repertoire overlap clustering matched CDR3 amino acid sequences but not nucleotide sequences. TCRdb's own reprocessing of the public reads used fastp at Q25 and MiXCR and kept productive beta chains. Rows are combined by CDR3 protein, so each entry shows the most common genes and DNA. These V and J calls are TCRdb output, not the study's own analysis. The sample table holds approximately 730,000 distinct CDR3 sequences, of which around 45% were seen once. The ten largest account for approximately 5% of the sample.

These data come from a study of post-analysis software for immune sequencing data (dated by TCRdb to about 2015). As for the study more broadly: Disease courses on record covered relapsing-remitting, secondary progressive and progressive-relapsing multiple sclerosis, though some patients had no subtype annotation. A subset of samples was prepared in parallel using single-end sample barcoding, then pooled and co-amplified after Illumina adapter ligation. The patient repertoires were set against around eleven previously published healthy control repertoires from donors whose ages ranged from about 6 to 27 years. Broader findings and caveats from the paper: Multiple sclerosis patients had significantly lower normalized Chao1 diversity than controls, a result that suggests substantial peripheral T-cell clonal expansion. The multiple sclerosis patient group was slightly younger than the control group. When samples were clustered directly using the F measure, samples prepared in the same batch co-clustered strongly, which prompted a batch-effect correction. A few TRBV segments, including TRBV5-6, TRBV5-1 and TRBV20-1, were significantly more frequent in patients than controls.

To demonstrate the VDJtools post-analysis software, TCR beta repertoires were profiled from the peripheral blood of some 12 young patients with multiple sclerosis. The multiple sclerosis patients were children and adolescents between about 6 and 16 years of age. Rearrangement joined TRBV10-3 to TRBJ1-5; TRBD1 could be the D gene, as 5 bases match. This sequence was found in a girl aged 10-17 years with multiple sclerosis. The specimen was blood. The nucleotide sequence reads as follows: TGTGCCATCAGGAACGGGACCGCGCCCAGGCAGCCCCAGCATTTT. Its translation reads: CAIRNGTAPRQPQHF.